Below are 11 T cell receptor beta chains sequenced from a single sample in a study of T cells after yellow fever vaccination. MiXCR, applied by TCRdb to the 5' RACE reads, yields one record per CDR3 protein. The sample includes approximately 13,000 distinct CDR3 sequences, 4.9% seen only once; the top ten take roughly 48%. The sequencing here drew on PBMCs, either bulk or a sorted T-cell subset (CD4+, CD8+, memory, or dextramer-sorted; not recorded which), taken 45 days after the yellow fever booster vaccination. The receptors come from a man younger than 45 who received the YFV17D yellow fever vaccine.

At least ten counts were recorded for this clonotype. The rearrangement joins TRBV5-1 to TRBJ2-3, with 7 positions matching TRBD1. The germline V gene has CDR1 SGHRS and CDR2 YFSETQ. With V trimmed by 4 bases and J by 0 bases, 8 bases remained unmatched. This CDR3 has 16 amino acids. The CDR3 sequence: CASSHRGQASTDTQYF. CDR3 DNA: TGCGCCAGCAGCCACAGAGGACAGGCTAGCACAGATACGCAGTATTTT.

This clonotype has at least ten counts. The V gene is TRBV5-1, the J gene TRBJ2-7; D ambiguous. The germline V gene has CDR1 SGHRS and CDR2 YFSETQ. The CDR3 spans 14 residues. V lost 2 bases to trimming and J lost 0 bases, with 9 bases between them. CDR3 sequence: CASSFLLDSYEQYF. CDR3 nucleotide sequence: TGCGCCAGCAGCTTCCTCCTGGACTCCTACGAGCAGTACTTC.

This clonotype was observed at least ten times. CDR3 sequence reads: CASSLRFQETQYF. DNA of the CDR3: TGCGCCAGCAGCTTAAGGTTCCAAGAGACCCAGTACTTC. This chain joins TRBV5-1 and TRBJ2-5; D is undetermined. V was shortened by 2 bases and J by 1 base, with 6 bases between the two germline ends. Germline V gives CDR1 SGHRS, CDR2 YFSETQ. CDR3 length: 13 residues.

The table lists this clonotype with many counts. V is TRBV20-1 and J is TRBJ1-5; D ambiguous. The V gene's germline CDR1 is DFQATT and CDR2 SNEGSKA (reference sequence). V lost 0 bases to trimming and J lost 1 base, with 13 bases between them. This CDR3 is 16 amino acids long. The CDR3 is CSARDVARESNQPQHF. The CDR3 DNA is TGCAGTGCTAGAGATGTGGCGCGGGAAAGCAATCAGCCCCAGCATTTT.

This clonotype has a count of ten or more. The V gene is TRBV18, the J gene TRBJ2-5, with TRBD2 matching over 8 bases. The length of the CDR3 is 14 residues. The germline V gene has CDR1 KGHSH and CDR2 LQKENI. Unmatched junction bases numbered 5, after V lost 3 bases and J lost 5 bases. The CDR3 here is CASSPLSGSETQYF. DNA of the CDR3: TGTGCCAGCTCACCCCTCAGCGGGAGCGAGACCCAGTACTTC.

This clonotype rates as large. The CDR3 bases are TGCGCCAGCAGCCAAATAACCAAGGGGCAAGATACGCAGTATTTT. Its translation: CASSQITKGQDTQYF. This rearrangement joins TRBV23-1 to TRBJ2-3; D is possibly TRBD1 (5 bases). TRBV23-1 is annotated as an ORF whose role is uncertain. With 6 bases removed from V and 5 bases from J, the gap between germline ends came to 18 bases. The length of the CDR3 is 15 residues.

The sample holds many counts of this clonotype. The chain combines TRBV5-4 with TRBJ2-1; no definite D call. Trimming removed 1 base from V and 2 bases from J, with 10 bases in between. Germline CDR1 and CDR2: SGHNT and YYREEE (reference sequence). The CDR3 totals 15 residues. This chain's CDR3 is CASSLNSGTYNEQFF. The DNA for the CDR3 is TGTGCCAGCAGCTTGAATTCGGGTACCTACAATGAGCAGTTCTTC.

This clonotype was observed at least ten times. The V gene is TRBV20-1, the J gene TRBJ2-7; either TRBD1 or TRBD2 may supply D (6 bases each). The CDR3 sequence is 13 residues long. The V end lost 2 bases, the J end lost 6 bases, and 14 bases lay between the germline ends. The V gene's germline CDR1 is DFQATT and CDR2 SNEGSKA (reference sequence). The CDR3 coding sequence is TGCAGTGCTAGACCTCGGAGGGGGGCCGAGCAGTACTTC. Residues: CSARPRRGAEQYF.

This clonotype has at least ten counts. The chain combines TRBV12-3 or TRBV12-4 with TRBJ1-2; no clear D gene. Trimming removed 3 bases from V and 4 bases from J, with 9 bases in between. The CDR3 consists of 13 residues. The CDR3 nucleotides are TGTGCCAGCAGTTTTAAGGCCCGCTATGGCTACACCTTC. Its translation: CASSFKARYGYTF.

This clonotype was seen at least ten times. The gene calls are TRBV13 and TRBJ2-1, with D uncertain. Germline-derived CDR1 and CDR2 are PRHDT and FYEKMQ (reference sequence). This CDR3 contains 11 residues. Trimming took 10 bases from V and 5 from J, leaving 9 bases between them. The CDR3 DNA is TGTGCCACCAGGAGCCACAATGAGCAGTTCTTC. Translated, it gives CATRSHNEQFF.

In this sample, this clonotype turned up many times. The rearrangement links TRBV28 to TRBJ1-5; possibly TRBD1 for D (6 bases). From germline, CDR1 is MDHEN and CDR2 SYDVKM. The CDR3 sequence is 16 residues long. Trimming stripped 6 bases from V and 4 bases from J, with 19 bases between. CDR3 DNA: TGTGCCAGCAGGCGCTGGGGGACACCTCAAAATCAGCCCCAGCATTTT. It is translated as CASRRWGTPQNQPQHF.